This TCR beta chain originates from a study of blood T cell repertoires in COVID-19. The wider study: Material from acute and convalescent COVID-19 was sourced from the United States, Italy and Spain.

TCRdb keeps only in-frame clones here, not all; method: immunoSEQ multiplex PCR. The profile covers over 45,000 clones, with over 80% appearing a single time and roughly 50% taken by the ten largest. From germline, CDR1 is GTSNPN and CDR2 SVGIG (reference sequence). The CDR3 runs 14 residues. V was pared by 2 bases and J by 0 bases, with 10 bases between. Only a few counts were recorded for this clone. This receptor was taken from a man aged 65 to 79 with acute or convalescent COVID-19. The material sequenced was peripheral blood. The chain links TRBV30 to TRBJ1-1; D is undetermined. The CDR3 sequence: CAWSLGGLNTEAFF. DNA for the CDR3: TGTGCCTGGAGTCTCGGTGGGCTGAACACTGAAGCTTTCTTT.